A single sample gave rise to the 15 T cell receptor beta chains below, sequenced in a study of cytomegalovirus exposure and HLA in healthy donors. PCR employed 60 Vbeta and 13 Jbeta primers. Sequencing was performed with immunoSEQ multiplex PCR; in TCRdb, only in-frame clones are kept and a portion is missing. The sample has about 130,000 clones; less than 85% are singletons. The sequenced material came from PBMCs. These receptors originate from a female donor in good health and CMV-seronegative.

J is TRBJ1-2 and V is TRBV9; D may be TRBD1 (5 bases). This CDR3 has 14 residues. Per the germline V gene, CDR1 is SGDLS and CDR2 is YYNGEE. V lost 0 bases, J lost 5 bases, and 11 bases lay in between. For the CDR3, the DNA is TGTGCCAGCAGCGTAGGACAGCTGAATTATGGCTACACCTTC. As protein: CASSVGQLNYGYTF.

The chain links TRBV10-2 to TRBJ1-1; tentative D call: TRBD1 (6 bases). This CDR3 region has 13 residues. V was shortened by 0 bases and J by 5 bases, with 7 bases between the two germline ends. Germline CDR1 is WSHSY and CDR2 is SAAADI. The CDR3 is CASSESRGTEAFF. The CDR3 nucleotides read TGCGCCAGCAGTGAGTCAAGGGGGACTGAAGCTTTCTTT.

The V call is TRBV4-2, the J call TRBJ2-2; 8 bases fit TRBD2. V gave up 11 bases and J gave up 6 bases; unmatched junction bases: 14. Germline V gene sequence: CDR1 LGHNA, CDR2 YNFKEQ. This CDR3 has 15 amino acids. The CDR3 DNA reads TGTGCCTCAACGTCTCTAGCGGGCCGTGCCGGGGAGCTGTTTTTT. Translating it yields CASTSLAGRAGELFF.

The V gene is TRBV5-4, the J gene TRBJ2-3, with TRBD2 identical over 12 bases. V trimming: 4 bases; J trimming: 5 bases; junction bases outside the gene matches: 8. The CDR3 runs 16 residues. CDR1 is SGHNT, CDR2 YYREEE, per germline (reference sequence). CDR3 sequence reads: CASSGSSGGAVDTQYF. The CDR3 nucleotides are TGTGCCAGCAGCGGATCTAGCGGGGGGGCCGTAGATACGCAGTATTTT.

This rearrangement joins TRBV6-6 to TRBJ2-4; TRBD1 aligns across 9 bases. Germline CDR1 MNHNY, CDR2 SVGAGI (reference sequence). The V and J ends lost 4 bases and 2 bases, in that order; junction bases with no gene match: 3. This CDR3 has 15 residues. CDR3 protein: CASSLGQGSKNIQYF. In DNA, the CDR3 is TGTGCCAGCAGTTTGGGACAGGGTTCCAAAAACATTCAGTACTTC.

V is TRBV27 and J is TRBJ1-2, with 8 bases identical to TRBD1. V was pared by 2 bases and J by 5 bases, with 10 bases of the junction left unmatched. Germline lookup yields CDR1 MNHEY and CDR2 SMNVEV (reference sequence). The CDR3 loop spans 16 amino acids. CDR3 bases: TGTGCCAGCAGTTTACGGAAGACAGGGGAGAGGTATGGCTACACCTTC. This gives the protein CASSLRKTGERYGYTF.

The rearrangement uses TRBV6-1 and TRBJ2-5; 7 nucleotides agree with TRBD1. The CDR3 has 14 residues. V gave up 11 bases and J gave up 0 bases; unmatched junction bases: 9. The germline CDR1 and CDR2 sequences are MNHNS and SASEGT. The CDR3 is CAARGQLNQETQYF. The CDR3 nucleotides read TGTGCCGCTCGGGGACAGCTCAACCAAGAGACCCAGTACTTC.

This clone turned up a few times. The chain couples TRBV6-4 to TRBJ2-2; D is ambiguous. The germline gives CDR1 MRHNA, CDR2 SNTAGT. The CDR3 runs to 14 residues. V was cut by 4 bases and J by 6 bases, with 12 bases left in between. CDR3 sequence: CASSGAASAGELFF. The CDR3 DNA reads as TGTGCCAGCAGTGGAGCCGCGAGCGCCGGGGAGCTGTTTTTT.

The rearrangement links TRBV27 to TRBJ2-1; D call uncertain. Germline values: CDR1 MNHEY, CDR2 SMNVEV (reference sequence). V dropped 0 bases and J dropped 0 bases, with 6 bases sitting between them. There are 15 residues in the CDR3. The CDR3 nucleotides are TGTGCCAGCAGTTTATCTACCGGCTCCTACAATGAGCAGTTCTTC. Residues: CASSLSTGSYNEQFF.

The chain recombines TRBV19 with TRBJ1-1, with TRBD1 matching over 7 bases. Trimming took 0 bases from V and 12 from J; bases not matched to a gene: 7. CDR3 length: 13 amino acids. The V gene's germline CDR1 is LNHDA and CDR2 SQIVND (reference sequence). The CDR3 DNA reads TGTGCCAGTAGTATAGATCTCCCAGGGGGGTCTTTCTTT. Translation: CASSIDLPGGSFF. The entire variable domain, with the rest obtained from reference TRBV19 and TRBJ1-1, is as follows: DGGITQSPKYLFRKEGQNVTLSCEQNLNHDAMYWYRQDPGQGLRLIYYSQIVNDFQKGDIAEGYSVSREKKESFPLTVTSAQKNPTAFYLCASSIDLPGGSFFGQGTRLTVV.

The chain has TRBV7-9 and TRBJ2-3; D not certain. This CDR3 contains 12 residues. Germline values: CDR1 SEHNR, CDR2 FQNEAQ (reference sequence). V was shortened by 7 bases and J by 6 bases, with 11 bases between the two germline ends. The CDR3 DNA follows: TGTGCCAGCACCCTACCTACCGATACGCAGTATTTT. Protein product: CASTLPTDTQYF.

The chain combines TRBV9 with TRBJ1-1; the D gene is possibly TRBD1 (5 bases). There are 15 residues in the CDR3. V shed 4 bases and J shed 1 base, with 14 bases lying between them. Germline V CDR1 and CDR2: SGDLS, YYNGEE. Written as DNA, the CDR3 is TGTGCCAGCAGCCCAACGAGCGGGGCGAACACTGAAGCTTTCTTT. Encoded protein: CASSPTSGANTEAFF.

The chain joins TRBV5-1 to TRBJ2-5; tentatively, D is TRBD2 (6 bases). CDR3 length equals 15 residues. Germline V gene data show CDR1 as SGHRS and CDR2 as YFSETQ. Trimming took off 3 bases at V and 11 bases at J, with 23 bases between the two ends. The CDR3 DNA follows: TGCGCCAGCAGCTCGGGGGACTTTTCCTTGGGAGAGCAGTACTTC. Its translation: CASSSGDFSLGEQYF.

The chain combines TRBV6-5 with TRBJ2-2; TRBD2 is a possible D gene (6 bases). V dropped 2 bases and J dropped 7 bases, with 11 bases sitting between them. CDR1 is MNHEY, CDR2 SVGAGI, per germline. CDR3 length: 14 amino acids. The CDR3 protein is CASSYGGPDGELFF. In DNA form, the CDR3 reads TGTGCCAGCAGTTACGGAGGGCCGGACGGGGAGCTGTTTTTT.

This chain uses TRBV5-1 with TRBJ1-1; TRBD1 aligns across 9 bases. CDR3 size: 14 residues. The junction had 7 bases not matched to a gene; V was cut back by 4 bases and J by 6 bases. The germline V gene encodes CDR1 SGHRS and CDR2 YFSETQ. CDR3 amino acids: CASSLRGQGSEAFF. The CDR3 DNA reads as TGCGCCAGCAGCCTTAGGGGACAGGGCTCTGAAGCTTTCTTT.